This is a list of T cell receptor beta chains from one sample in a study of technical replicates of blood from a handful of donors. Assay used: immunoSEQ multiplex PCR; TCRdb lists only in-frame clones, some missing. The data show fewer than 95,000 clones, 91% seen once. The source material was T cells isolated from PBMCs. These receptors were obtained from a human donor in good health. Both conserved end residues are part of each CDR3. A D gene is named only where the DNA matches it firmly. Where a row states a size, it is once, few, many or the class of an expanded clone; other rows omit it.

TRBJ2-7,.,.,TRBV28,CASSLVDEQYF,TGTGCCAGCAGTTTAGTAGACGAGCAGTACTTC
TRBJ1-6,TRBD1,.,TRBV15,CATSIQGLGSPLHF,TGTGCCACCAGCATACAGGGGTTGGGGTCACCCCTCCACTTT
TRBJ2-5,.,.,TRBV13,CASSGTGNPEQETQYF,TGTGCCAGCAGCGGCACAGGAAACCCGGAGCAAGAGACCCAGTACTTC
TRBJ1-1,.,.,TRBV5-4,CASSLGGRTEAFF,TGTGCCAGCAGCTTGGGGGGGCGAACTGAAGCTTTCTTT
TRBJ1-2,.,.,TRBV6-4,CASSDSLKTGLQGYTF,TGTGCCAGCAGTGACTCTCTAAAAACAGGGCTTCAGGGCTACACCTTC
TRBJ1-1,TRBD1,.,TRBV7-9,CASSSQGADTEAFF,TGTGCCAGCAGTTCACAGGGGGCCGACACTGAAGCTTTCTTT
TRBJ2-7,TRBD2,once,TRBV15,CATSRSLGLAGTAYEQYF,TGTGCCACCAGCAGGTCCCTGGGACTAGCGGGAACCGCCTACGAGCAGTACTTC
TRBJ2-1,TRBD2,.,TRBV30,CAWRRRLAGAMNEQFF,TGTGCCTGGCGAAGGAGACTAGCGGGGGCGATGAATGAGCAGTTCTTC
TRBJ2-1,TRBD2,.,TRBV28,CASSFGSGSVNEQFF,TGTGCCAGCAGTTTTGGTAGCGGGAGTGTCAATGAGCAGTTCTTC
TRBJ2-7,TRBD1,.,TRBV7-9,CASSFGTGAYEQYF,TGTGCCAGCAGCTTTGGGACAGGAGCCTACGAGCAGTACTTC
TRBJ1-2,.,.,TRBV6-1,CASRRDTSNYGYTF,TGTGCCAGCAGGAGGGACACTTCTAACTATGGCTACACCTTC
TRBJ1-1,.,.,TRBV6-6,CASSYYRESTEAFF,TGTGCCAGCAGTTACTACAGGGAGTCCACTGAAGCTTTCTTT
TRBJ1-1,.,once,TRBV7-9,CASSFSGNTEAFF,TGTGCCAGCAGCTTTAGTGGGAACACTGAAGCTTTCTTT
TRBJ2-2,.,.,TRBV29-1,CSVGTGTTNTGELFF,TGCAGCGTGGGAACCGGGACAACGAACACCGGGGAGCTGTTTTTT
TRBJ2-3,TRBD2,.,TRBV5-4,CASSPAGGAADTQYF,TGTGCCAGCAGCCCCGCGGGAGGGGCGGCCGATACGCAGTATTTT
TRBJ1-1,.,.,TRBV11-2,CASSSSDQGNTEAFF,TGTGCCAGCAGCTCCTCGGATCAGGGGAACACTGAAGCTTTCTTT
TRBJ2-3,.,.,TRBV4-1,CASSQDLAGVADTQYF,TGCGCCAGCAGCCAAGATTTAGCCGGGGTGGCAGATACGCAGTATTTT
TRBJ2-5,.,.,TRBV11-2,CASSLPRLGEETQYF,TGTGCCAGCAGCTTGCCCCGACTAGGGGAAGAGACCCAGTACTTC
TRBJ2-7,TRBD2,.,TRBV11-2,CASSPGGWEGRYEQYF,TGTGCCAGCTCCCCGGGTGGGTGGGAGGGCCGTTACGAGCAGTACTTC
TRBJ1-1,.,.,TRBV19,CASSTTGRGNTEAFF,TGTGCCAGTAGTACCACAGGGCGAGGGAACACTGAAGCTTTCTTT
TRBJ2-1,.,.,TRBV6-1,CASSVTARTYSYNEQFF,TGTGCCAGCAGTGTGACAGCCCGTACATACTCCTACAATGAGCAGTTCTTC
TRBJ2-7,TRBD2,once,TRBV4-1,CASSQGLAGVGEQYF,TGCGCCAGCAGCCAAGGACTAGCGGGAGTCGGCGAGCAGTACTTC
TRBJ2-2,.,.,TRBV9,CASSARRDHYTGELFF,TGTGCCAGCAGCGCCCGGCGGGACCACTACACCGGGGAGCTGTTTTTT
TRBJ1-3,TRBD1,once,TRBV6-1,CASSPQGTGNTIYF,TGTGCCAGCAGTCCACAGGGGACCGGAAACACCATATATTTT
TRBJ2-7,TRBD1,.,TRBV6-1,CASSDVHRGDYEQYF,TGTGCCAGCAGTGATGTTCACAGGGGCGACTACGAGCAGTACTTC
TRBJ2-7,TRBD1,.,TRBV2,CASAGQGSYEQYF,TGTGCCAGCGCAGGACAGGGCTCCTACGAGCAGTACTTC
TRBJ1-1,.,.,TRBV10-2,CASRLQGNTEAFF,TGCGCCAGCAGACTACAGGGAAACACTGAAGCTTTCTTT
TRBJ1-1,.,few,TRBV4-1,CAGRAEVNTEAFF,TGCGCCGGCAGGGCAGAGGTGAACACTGAAGCTTTCTTT
TRBJ1-4,TRBD1,.,TRBV9,CASSDGQGHEKLFF,TGTGCCAGCAGCGACGGACAGGGACATGAAAAACTGTTTTTT
TRBJ2-1,.,once,TRBV7-9,CASSINEQFF,TGTGCCAGCAGTATAAATGAGCAGTTCTTC
TRBJ2-7,.,.,TRBV6-5,CASSYSQKTYEQYF,TGTGCCAGCAGTTACTCCCAGAAAACCTACGAGCAGTACTTC
TRBJ1-2,TRBD1,.,TRBV28,CASTAPRQGSWGYTF,TGTGCCAGCACCGCTCCTCGACAGGGATCATGGGGCTACACCTTC
TRBJ2-5,.,.,TRBV19,CASSAGTNKETQYF,TGTGCCAGTAGTGCCGGGACAAATAAAGAGACCCAGTACTTC
TRBJ2-1,.,.,TRBV5-4,CASSSWPSSSYNEQFF,TGTGCCAGCAGCTCCTGGCCCTCAAGCTCCTACAATGAGCAGTTCTTC
TRBJ2-2,.,.,TRBV28,CASSFQGRGELFF,TGTGCCAGCAGTTTTCAGGGTCGAGGGGAGCTGTTTTTT
TRBJ1-2,.,.,TRBV5-1,CASSVTGIGYGYTF,TGCGCCAGCAGCGTTACAGGGATTGGGTATGGCTACACCTTC